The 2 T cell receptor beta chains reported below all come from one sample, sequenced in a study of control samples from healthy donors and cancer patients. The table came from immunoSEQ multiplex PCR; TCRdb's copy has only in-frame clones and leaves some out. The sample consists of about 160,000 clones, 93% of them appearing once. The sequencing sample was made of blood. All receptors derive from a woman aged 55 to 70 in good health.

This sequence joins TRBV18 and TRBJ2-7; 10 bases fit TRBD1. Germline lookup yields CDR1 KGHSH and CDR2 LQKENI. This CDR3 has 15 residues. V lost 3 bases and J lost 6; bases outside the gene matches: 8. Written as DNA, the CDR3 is TGTGCCAGCTCACCTGACAGGGGGCCCCTTAGCGAGCAGTACTTC. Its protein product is CASSPDRGPLSEQYF.

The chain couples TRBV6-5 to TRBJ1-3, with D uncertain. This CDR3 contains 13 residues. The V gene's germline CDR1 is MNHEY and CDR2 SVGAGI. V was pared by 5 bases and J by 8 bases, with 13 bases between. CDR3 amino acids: CASSSRTTDTIYF. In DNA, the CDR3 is TGTGCCAGCAGTAGCAGGACGACGGACACCATATATTTT.